A single sample gave rise to the 9 T cell receptor beta chains below, sequenced in a study of cytomegalovirus exposure and HLA in healthy donors. The primer mix had 60 Vbeta and 13 Jbeta primers. Only in-frame clones appear in the TCRdb table, and some are missing; sequencing was by immunoSEQ multiplex PCR. The sample lists tens of thousands of clones; approximately 80% were seen once. Sequenced sample: PBMCs. Every receptor here comes from a woman aged 18-29 years in good health and CMV-seropositive.

This rearrangement joins TRBV29-1 to TRBJ2-1; D call uncertain. The CDR3 consists of 12 residues. Germline CDR1 is SQVTM and CDR2 is ANQGSEA. Trimming took 0 bases from V and 7 from J, leaving 7 bases between them. Here the CDR3 reads CSVEDLRNEQFF. CDR3 sequence (DNA): TGCAGCGTTGAAGATCTTCGGAATGAGCAGTTCTTC.

V is TRBV5-1 and J is TRBJ2-1; tentative D call: TRBD2 (6 bases). Trimming shortened V by 0 bases and J by 2 bases, and 9 bases separated the two germline ends. This CDR3 is 15 amino acids long. Germline CDR1 and CDR2: SGHRS and YFSETQ. Here the CDR3 DNA reads TGCGCCAGCAGCTTGGGGGCTAGCGCCTACAATGAGCAGTTCTTC. It specifies CASSLGASAYNEQFF.

Concerning this clone itself: Other nucleotide sequences from this sample produce the same CDR3. The genes are TRBV15 and TRBJ2-1, with a weak D call TRBD2 (6 bases). With 6 bases removed from V and 4 bases from J, the gap between germline ends came to 7 bases. The CDR3 is 12 residues long. Germline CDR1 and CDR2: LNHNV and YYDKDF (reference sequence). The CDR3 sequence is CATRAGYNEQFF. CDR3 sequence (DNA): TGTGCCACCAGGGCGGGGTACAATGAGCAGTTCTTC. The full variable domain, rest sourced from reference TRBV15 and TRBJ2-1, is DAMVIQNPRYQVTQFGKPVTLSCSQTLNHNVMYWYQQKSSQAPKLLFHYYDKDFNNEADTPDNFQSRRPNTSFCFLDIRSPGLGDTAMYLCATRAGYNEQFFGPGTRLTVL.

The chain has TRBV7-8 and TRBJ2-1; tentatively, D is TRBD1 (6 bases). Trimming took 2 bases from V and 8 from J, leaving 28 bases between them. Germline CDR1 and CDR2: SGHVS and FQNEAQ. This CDR3 region has 19 residues. The CDR3 DNA is TGTGCCAGCAGCTTATTCCGGTTTATGGGGGCCTCAGGTGGGCATGAGCAGTTCTTC. Translation gives CASSLFRFMGASGGHEQFF.

The J gene is TRBJ2-7, the V gene TRBV11-2; TRBD2 matches at 8 bases. The CDR3 loop spans 19 amino acids. Germline assignment: CDR1 SGHAT and CDR2 FQNNGV. The V and J ends lost 4 bases and 3 bases, in that order; junction bases with no gene match: 20. The DNA of the CDR3 is TGTGCCAGCAGCTCAATTTCGGTCCCACGGGGGGGTTTAATCTACGAGCAGTACTTC. It codes for CASSSISVPRGGLIYEQYF.

V is TRBV4-2 and J is TRBJ2-7; 7 bases fit TRBD1. Per germline, CDR1 LGHNA and CDR2 YNFKEQ. CDR3 length: 14 residues. J was trimmed by 1 base and V by 5 bases; bases with no gene match: 5. This CDR3 reads CASSNRDRSYEQYF. Here the CDR3 DNA reads TGTGCCAGCAGCAACCGGGACAGATCCTACGAGCAGTACTTC.

The V gene is TRBV14, the J gene TRBJ1-1, with D uncertain. The CDR3 is 10 amino acids. The germline gives CDR1 SGHDN, CDR2 FVKESK. Between the trimmed V and J ends, which lost 11 bases and 6 bases, there was a span of 10 bases. In DNA, the CDR3 is TGTGCCGCCGAGGTCGCTGAAGCTTTCTTT. Its protein product is CAAEVAEAFF.

V gene TRBV7-3 combines with J gene TRBJ1-1; D ambiguous. Trimming removed 1 base from V and 3 bases from J, with 21 bases in between. The CDR3 runs 18 residues. Germline values: CDR1 SGHTA, CDR2 FQGTGA. CDR3 DNA sequence: TGTGCCAGCAGCTTAATGGTTTCGGGTTTATATGACCACACTGAAGCTTTCTTT. Amino acid sequence: CASSLMVSGLYDHTEAFF.

The chain joins TRBV6-5 to TRBJ2-7; 10 bases are a match to TRBD1. Looked up from germline, CDR1 is MNHEY and CDR2 is SVGAGI. Trimming cost V 9 bases and J 2 bases; bases outside gene matches: 4. The CDR3 loop spans 13 amino acids. This chain's CDR3 is CASRDRGPYEQYF. As DNA, the CDR3 is TGTGCCAGTCGGGACAGGGGACCCTACGAGCAGTACTTC.